The 18 T cell receptor beta chains in this list originate from one sample, sequenced in a study of T cells after yellow fever vaccination. TCRdb itself ran the 5' RACE reads through MiXCR, one entry per CDR3 protein. The profile covers 13,000 to 15,000 distinct CDR3 sequences, with 7.3% appearing a single time and 1.6% taken by the ten largest. The sample here was PBMCs, either bulk or a sorted T-cell subset (CD4+, CD8+, memory, or dextramer-sorted; not recorded which), taken on the day of the yellow fever booster vaccination. These receptors were obtained from a man aged 18-30 years who received the YFV17D yellow fever vaccine.

This clonotype occurred many times. The V and J genes are TRBV5-4 and TRBJ2-7; D unresolved. The CDR3 contains 15 residues. V gave up 5 bases and J gave up 3 bases, with 18 bases separating them. Germline V gene sequence: CDR1 SGHNT, CDR2 YYREEE (reference sequence). The CDR3 DNA follows: TGTGCCAGCAGAGGTGACACAGCCGGAAGCTACGAGCAGTACTTC. Its protein product is CASRGDTAGSYEQYF.

Many counts were recorded for this clonotype. The rearrangement links TRBV20-1 to TRBJ2-7; no clear D. Trimming left V 3 bases short and J 0 bases short, with 3 bases between. This CDR3 contains 11 residues. Per the germline V gene, CDR1 is DFQATT and CDR2 is SNEGSKA (reference sequence). The CDR3 reads CSASSSYEQYF. CDR3 DNA: TGCAGTGCTAGTAGCTCCTACGAGCAGTACTTC.

This clonotype occurred many times. The rearrangement links TRBV20-1 to TRBJ1-1, with unresolved D. CDR3 size: 13 residues. Trimming left V 3 bases short and J 11 bases short, with 19 bases between. Per germline, CDR1 DFQATT and CDR2 SNEGSKA (reference sequence). The CDR3 bases are TGCAGTGCTAGTCGTCCAGACCAGACGTCGGCTTTCTTT. Its translation is CSASRPDQTSAFF.

This clonotype is classed as medium-sized. The chain joins TRBV28 to TRBJ2-3, with D perhaps TRBD1 or TRBD2 (6 bases each). The CDR3 covers 12 residues. The V gene lost 9 bases and the J gene lost 5 bases, with 12 bases spanning the gap. Germline lookup yields CDR1 MDHEN and CDR2 SYDVKM. CDR3 coding DNA: TGTGCCAGTGGGGGGCCCCAAGATACGCAGTATTTT. This translates into CASGGPQDTQYF.

This clonotype was seen ten or more times. The V and J genes are TRBV5-5 and TRBJ1-6, with D unresolved. Germline V gives CDR1 SGHKS, CDR2 YYEKEE (reference sequence). CDR3 length: 14 amino acids. Trimming left V 1 base short and J 8 bases short, with 10 bases between. CDR3 amino acids: CASSLRARDSPLHF. The CDR3 DNA follows: TGTGCCAGCAGCTTGCGGGCAAGGGATTCACCCCTCCACTTT.

This clonotype came up many times. CDR3 residues: CARKKTAAETQYF. In DNA form, the CDR3 reads TGTGCCAGAAAAAAGACAGCTGCGGAGACCCAGTACTTC. The chain joins TRBV6-5 to TRBJ2-5; D may be TRBD1 (5 bases). The V gene lost 9 bases and the J gene lost 5 bases, with 16 bases spanning the gap. CDR3 length: 13 amino acids. The germline CDR1 and CDR2 sequences are MNHEY and SVGAGI.

This clonotype is deemed medium-sized. The V call is TRBV6-5, the J call TRBJ2-1; tentative D call: TRBD1 (5 bases). Trimming took off 6 bases at V and 5 bases at J, with 11 bases between the two ends. The length of the CDR3 is 13 residues. Germline assignment: CDR1 MNHEY and CDR2 SVGAGI. The DNA for the CDR3 is TGTGCCAGCAGGGCCACAGGAAACAATGAGCAGTTCTTC. Translation gives CASRATGNNEQFF.

The V call is TRBV20-1, the J call TRBJ1-6, with 10 bases fitting TRBD1. From germline, CDR1 is DFQATT and CDR2 SNEGSKA (reference sequence). This CDR3 region has 13 residues. The V gene end was trimmed by 5 bases and the J gene end by 10 bases; junction bases not matched to a gene: 5. CDR3 amino acids: CSARDRGSSPLHF. The CDR3 nucleotides read TGCAGTGCTCGGGACAGGGGTAGCTCACCCCTCCACTTT.

By share, this clonotype ranks as medium-sized (0.01 to 0.1%). The V call is TRBV9, the J call TRBJ1-1; possibly TRBD1 for D (5 bases). Germline assignment: CDR1 SGDLS and CDR2 YYNGEE. The CDR3 length is 14 residues. The V end lost 3 bases, the J end lost 4 bases, and 13 bases lay between the germline ends. As DNA, the CDR3 is TGTGCCAGCAGCGCCGGTGGAGGGACCACTGAAGCTTTCTTT. Translated, it gives CASSAGGGTTEAFF.

Many counts were recorded for this clonotype. V and J are TRBV12-3 or TRBV12-4 and TRBJ2-3; the match to TRBD2 covers 9 bases. The CDR3 spans 15 residues. The V gene end was trimmed by 4 bases and the J gene end by 1 base; junction bases not matched to a gene: 3. CDR3 bases: TGTGCCAGCAGTTCAGTAGCGGGGGGCACAGATACGCAGTATTTT. It codes for CASSSVAGGTDTQYF.

This clonotype was found many times. The chain carries TRBV9 and TRBJ2-5; TRBD1 matches 8 bases. Germline-derived CDR1 and CDR2 are SGDLS and YYNGEE. The CDR3 length is 15 residues. J gave up 5 bases and V 0 bases, and 6 bases lay outside the gene matches. This CDR3 is CASSVDQGAEETQYF. For the CDR3, the DNA is TGTGCCAGCAGCGTAGATCAGGGGGCCGAGGAGACCCAGTACTTC.

This clonotype is judged medium-sized. The chain has TRBV11-2 and TRBJ2-5, with D possibly matching TRBD2 (5 bases). The CDR3 has 14 amino acids. With 2 bases removed from V and 9 bases from J, the gap between germline ends came to 16 bases. The germline V gene has CDR1 SGHAT and CDR2 FQNNGV. Here the CDR3 reads CASSLFSSPGAQYF. The CDR3 nucleotides are TGTGCCAGCAGCTTATTTTCTAGCCCCGGGGCCCAGTACTTC.

This clonotype was counted at least ten times. The gene calls are TRBV20-1 and TRBJ1-6; D unclear. Germline-derived CDR1 and CDR2 are DFQATT and SNEGSKA (reference sequence). The ends were cut back, 6 bases at V and 0 bases at J, with 18 bases in the middle. This CDR3 has 17 residues. The CDR3 sequence is CSAPRGTQSSYNSPLHF. CDR3 in DNA: TGCAGTGCCCCCAGAGGAACACAAAGCTCCTATAATTCACCCCTCCACTTT.

This clonotype was seen many times. The chain uses TRBV29-1 and TRBJ1-1; D remains ambiguous. Trimming stripped 8 bases from V and 3 bases from J, with 16 bases between. Germline assignment: CDR1 SQVTM and CDR2 ANQGSEA. This CDR3 has 13 residues. CDR3 bases: TGCAGCTTTAATAGGAATATGGACACTGAAGCTTTCTTT. It translates to CSFNRNMDTEAFF. The complete variable domain, with remaining parts taken from reference TRBV29-1 and TRBJ1-1, reads SAVISQKPSRDICQRGTSLTIQCQVDSQVTMMFWYRQQPGQSLTLIATANQGSEATYESGFVIDKFPISRPNLTFSTLTVSNMSPEDSSIYLCSFNRNMDTEAFFGQGTRLTVV.

By proportion, this clonotype is medium-sized. The chain carries TRBV6-2 or TRBV6-3 and TRBJ1-2; D call uncertain. This CDR3 has 12 amino acids. Germline V gene data show CDR1 as MNHEY and CDR2 as SVGEGT. Trimming removed 11 bases at V and 2 bases at J, with 12 bases between. The CDR3, as DNA: TGTGCCTCCCGGGAGATGAACTATGGCTACACCTTC. This encodes CASREMNYGYTF.

This clonotype was observed at least ten times. The chain couples TRBV7-2 to TRBJ2-7, with a weak D call TRBD2 (6 bases). With 6 bases removed from V and 3 bases from J, the gap between germline ends came to 12 bases. Germline-derived CDR1 and CDR2 are SGHTA and FQGNSA. This CDR3 has 13 residues. CDR3 DNA: TGTGCCAGCAGTAGAATGCGGGACTACGAGCAGTACGTC. Encoded protein: CASSRMRDYEQYV.

The table lists this clonotype with many counts. The V and J genes are TRBV7-2 and TRBJ2-1, with D hard to call. The CDR3 is 14 residues long. V lost 6 bases and J lost 5, with 14 bases in between. Germline assignment: CDR1 SGHTA and CDR2 FQGNSA. The CDR3 region is CASRRNLIDNEQFF. For the CDR3, the DNA is TGTGCCAGCAGGAGGAACCTAATCGACAATGAGCAGTTCTTC.

This clonotype came up many times. The V and J genes are TRBV7-2 and TRBJ2-1; TRBD2 is a possible D gene (7 bases). This CDR3 region has 17 residues. CDR1 is SGHTA, CDR2 FQGNSA, per germline. V was clipped by 2 bases and J by 7 bases, with 21 bases between them. The CDR3: CASSLNMGGAGDNEQFF. The CDR3 DNA reads TGTGCCAGCAGCTTAAATATGGGGGGGGCAGGGGATAATGAGCAGTTCTTC.